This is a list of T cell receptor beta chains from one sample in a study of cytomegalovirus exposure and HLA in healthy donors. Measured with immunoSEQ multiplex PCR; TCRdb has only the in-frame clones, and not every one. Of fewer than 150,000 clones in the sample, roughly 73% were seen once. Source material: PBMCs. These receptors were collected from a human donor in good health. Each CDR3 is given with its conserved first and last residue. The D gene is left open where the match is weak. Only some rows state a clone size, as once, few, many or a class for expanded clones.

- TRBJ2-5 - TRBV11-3 TGTGCCAGCAGCTTAAGGGGAAGCGAAGAGACCCAGTACTTC CASSLRGSEETQYF
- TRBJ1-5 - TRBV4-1 TGCGCCAGCAGCCAAGACCTTGTCATTAATCAGTGGCCCCAGCATTTT CASSQDLVINQWPQHF
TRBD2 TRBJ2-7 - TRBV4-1 TGCGCCAGCAGCCAAGATCTAGCGGGGGGCTACTACGAGCAGTACTTC CASSQDLAGGYYEQYF
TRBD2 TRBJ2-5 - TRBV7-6 TGTGCCAGCAACGGGGCGGGGGACTGGGAGACCCAGTACTTC CASNGAGDWETQYF
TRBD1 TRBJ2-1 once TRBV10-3 TGTGCCATCAGGACAGGGGGCGCGCAAAATGAGCAGTTCTTC CAIRTGGAQNEQFF
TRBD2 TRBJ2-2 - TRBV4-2 TGTGCCAGCAGCCACCTAGGAGCGGGAGGGCCGATGGAGCTGTTTTTT CASSHLGAGGPMELFF
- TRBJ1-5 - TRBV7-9 TGTGCCAGCAGCTTAGGGGGGCTACCCCAGCATTTT CASSLGGLPQHF
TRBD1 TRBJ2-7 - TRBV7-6 TGTGCCAGCAGCTCAACGACAGGGGTCTACGAGCAGTACTTC CASSSTTGVYEQYF
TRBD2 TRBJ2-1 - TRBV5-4 TGTGCCAGCGGAATTAGCGGGGGGGCAAGGAATGAGCAGTTCTTC CASGISGGARNEQFF
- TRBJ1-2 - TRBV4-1 TGCGCCAGCAGCCAAGAAGCCCAGGGGAGTTCCTATGGCTACACCTTC CASSQEAQGSSYGYTF
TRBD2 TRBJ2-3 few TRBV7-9 TGTGCCAGCAGCAAACTAGCGGGGGGGGATACGCAGTATTTT CASSKLAGGDTQYF
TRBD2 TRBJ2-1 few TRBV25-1 TGTGCCAGCAGCTCCACGGGAGGGGGAAATGAGCAGTTCTTC CASSSTGGGNEQFF
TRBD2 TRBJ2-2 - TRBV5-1 TGCGCCAGCAGCTTGGTTGTAGGACTAGCGGGGTTCGGCACCGGGGAGCTGTTTTTT CASSLVVGLAGFGTGELFF
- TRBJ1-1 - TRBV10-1 TGCGCCAGCAGTGACAGGCTGAACACTGAAGCTTTCTTT CASSDRLNTEAFF
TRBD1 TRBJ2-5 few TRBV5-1 TGCGCCAGCAGCTTGTCAGGGGGCGAGACCCAGTACTTC CASSLSGGETQYF